The rows below give T cell receptor beta chains drawn from one sample of a study of T-cell reconstitution after alpha-beta-depleted transplantation in children. One entry per CDR3 protein, called by TCRdb with MiXCR from the PCR reads. The data hold 500,000 to 750,000 distinct CDR3 sequences, with 10% to 15% observed a single time. This specimen was PBMCs, mostly from graft donor cells, taken 360 days after TCRalphabeta/CD19-depleted stem cell transplant. Source of these receptors: a male patient under 18 who had a stem cell transplant for acute myeloid leukemia, so the T cells may come from the graft donor. Each CDR3 is given with its conserved first and last residue. The D gene is left open where the match is weak. Only part of the rows carry a size: once, few, many, or a class if the clone is expanded.

TRBV5-1,NA,TRBJ2-7,few,CASSALSGTASGEQYF,TGCGCCAGCAGCGCCTTATCCGGGACAGCAAGCGGGGAGCAGTACTTC
TRBV4-3,TRBD1,TRBJ2-7,few,CASSQMGQGYEQYF,TGCGCCAGCAGCCAAATGGGACAGGGCTACGAGCAGTACTTC
TRBV5-1,NA,TRBJ2-3,once,CASSPGDYPRADRTDTQYF,TGCGCCAGCAGCCCAGGCGACTACCCCCGGGCGGATCGCACAGATACGCAGTATTTT
TRBV5-8,TRBD1,TRBJ2-7,NA,CASSLNRGLSYEQYF,TGTGCCAGCAGCTTGAACAGGGGGCTCTCCTACGAGCAGTACTTC
TRBV20-1,TRBD1,TRBJ2-7,NA,CSARDLFGRGLTYEQYF,TGCAGTGCTAGAGATCTCTTTGGCAGGGGGCTCACCTACGAGCAGTACTTC
TRBV30,NA,TRBJ2-1,few,CAWSGGTASPYNEQFF,TGTGCCTGGAGCGGTGGGACGGCGAGCCCCTACAATGAGCAGTTCTTC
TRBV28,TRBD1,TRBJ2-1,NA,CASSSPHSGTGGFSIHNEQFF,TGTGCCAGCAGTTCGCCACATTCCGGGACAGGGGGCTTTTCCATCCACAATGAGCAGTTCTTC
TRBV7-2,NA,TRBJ2-7,NA,CASSLAQGGSLAVPYEQYF,TGTGCCAGCAGCTTAGCACAGGGGGGCAGCCTAGCGGTTCCCTACGAGCAGTACTTC
TRBV5-1,NA,TRBJ2-7,many,CASSLPGQLYEQYF,TGCGCCAGCAGCTTGCCGGGACAACTTTACGAGCAGTACTTC
TRBV20-1,TRBD2,TRBJ2-1,NA,CSASKPGLAGRGIHEQFF,TGCAGTGCTAGCAAACCGGGACTAGCGGGAAGGGGGATCCATGAGCAGTTCTTC
TRBV7-3,NA,TRBJ2-1,few,CASSFDPSGSSYNEQFF,TGTGCCAGCAGCTTTGACCCCAGCGGAAGCTCCTACAATGAGCAGTTCTTC
TRBV28,NA,TRBJ2-5,many,CATWRSPRETQYF,TGTGCCACGTGGCGGAGTCCTCGAGAGACCCAGTACTTC
TRBV29-1,TRBD2,TRBJ2-7,many,CSVENLGGLAPLEQYF,TGCAGCGTGGAAAATCTAGGGGGACTAGCGCCGCTCGAGCAGTACTTC
TRBV19,NA,TRBJ2-7,many,CASGPGEGPYEQYF,TGTGCCAGTGGCCCAGGAGAGGGGCCTTACGAGCAGTACTTC
TRBV19,NA,TRBJ1-2,NA,CASSIGWQGSNYGYTF,TGTGCCAGTAGTATAGGTTGGCAGGGGAGCAACTATGGCTACACCTTC
TRBV11-2,NA,TRBJ2-2,many,CASSTLKPINTGELFF,TGTGCCAGCAGCACCTTAAAACCCATAAACACCGGGGAGCTGTTTTTT
TRBV20-1,NA,TRBJ2-7,NA,CSGVQGPQYF,TGCAGTGGTGTACAGGGCCCCCAGTACTTC
TRBV6-5,NA,TRBJ2-2,many,CASSYLHGTGELFF,TGTGCCAGCAGTTACCTGCATGGGACCGGGGAGCTGTTTTTT
TRBV12-3/TRBV12-4,TRBD2,TRBJ2-1,NA,CASTSGGGQFF,TGTGCCAGCACCTCGGGAGGCGGGCAGTTCTTC
TRBV4-2,TRBD2,TRBJ2-1,NA,CASSQLGLAGNNEQFF,TGTGCCAGCAGCCAACTGGGACTAGCGGGAAACAATGAGCAGTTCTTC
TRBV5-1,NA,TRBJ1-5,NA,CASSLAPYQPQHF,TGCGCCAGCAGCTTGGCCCCTTATCAGCCCCAGCATTTT
TRBV11-1,NA,TRBJ2-7,few,CATSGLPPYEQYF,TGTGCCACCAGTGGACTACCCCCCTACGAGCAGTACTTC
TRBV6-2/TRBV6-3,NA,TRBJ2-7,few,CASTGTGPYEQYF,TGTGCCAGCACGGGGACGGGTCCCTACGAGCAGTACTTC
TRBV7-3,NA,TRBJ1-3,few,CASSLGPLSSGNTIYF,TGTGCCAGCAGCCTGGGACCGCTGAGCTCTGGAAACACCATATATTTT
TRBV6-5,TRBD1,TRBJ2-3,many,CASSYHGTGVTDTQYF,TGTGCCAGCAGTTACCACGGGACAGGGGTTACAGATACGCAGTATTTT
TRBV6-2/TRBV6-3,NA,TRBJ2-1,few,CASSRDQLNEQFF,TGTGCCAGCAGCCGGGATCAATTGAATGAGCAGTTCTTC
TRBV7-3,TRBD2,TRBJ2-3,many,CASSPTSSTDTQYF,TGTGCCAGCAGCCCGACTAGCTCTACAGATACGCAGTATTTT
TRBV5-1,TRBD2,TRBJ2-7,NA,CASRGLAGPSYEQYF,TGCGCCAGCCGCGGACTAGCGGGACCCTCCTACGAGCAGTACTTC
TRBV15,NA,TRBJ1-5,many,CATQGNGNQPQHF,TGTGCCACGCAGGGGAACGGCAATCAGCCCCAGCATTTT
TRBV15,NA,TRBJ2-1,NA,CATSRGGGNGHNEQFF,TGTGCCACCAGCAGAGGAGGGGGAAATGGGCACAATGAGCAGTTCTTC
TRBV7-9,TRBD1,TRBJ2-7,few,CASSPETGYSYEQYF,TGTGCCAGCAGCCCAGAGACAGGGTACTCCTACGAGCAGTACTTC
TRBV6-2/TRBV6-3,NA,TRBJ2-3,many,CASSYLGPEDTQYF,TGTGCCAGCAGTTACTTGGGCCCCGAAGATACGCAGTATTTT
TRBV12-3/TRBV12-4,NA,TRBJ2-2,few,CASSSFFGELFF,TGTGCCAGCAGCTCTTTTTTCGGGGAGCTGTTTTTT
TRBV7-2,NA,TRBJ2-3,NA,CASSLDAGPTDTQYF,TGTGCCAGCAGCTTAGATGCGGGCCCCACAGATACGCAGTATTTT
TRBV4-2,TRBD2,TRBJ2-1,NA,CASSQEGALAGENNEQFF,TGTGCCAGCAGCCAAGAAGGGGCCCTAGCGGGAGAAAACAATGAGCAGTTCTTC
TRBV7-2,TRBD2,TRBJ2-3,few,CASKDRPAGTTDTQYF,TGTGCCAGCAAGGATCGTCCAGCGGGAACTACAGATACGCAGTATTTT
TRBV28,NA,TRBJ2-1,NA,CATSDNEQFF,TGTGCCACCTCCGACAATGAGCAGTTCTTC
TRBV27,NA,TRBJ1-2,NA,CASTARVDLNYGYTF,TGTGCCAGCACCGCCCGAGTAGATTTAAACTATGGCTACACCTTC
TRBV12-3/TRBV12-4,NA,TRBJ2-2,few,CASSLLLGGRFTGELFF,TGTGCCAGCAGCCTTCTACTTGGGGGGAGGTTTACCGGGGAGCTGTTTTTT